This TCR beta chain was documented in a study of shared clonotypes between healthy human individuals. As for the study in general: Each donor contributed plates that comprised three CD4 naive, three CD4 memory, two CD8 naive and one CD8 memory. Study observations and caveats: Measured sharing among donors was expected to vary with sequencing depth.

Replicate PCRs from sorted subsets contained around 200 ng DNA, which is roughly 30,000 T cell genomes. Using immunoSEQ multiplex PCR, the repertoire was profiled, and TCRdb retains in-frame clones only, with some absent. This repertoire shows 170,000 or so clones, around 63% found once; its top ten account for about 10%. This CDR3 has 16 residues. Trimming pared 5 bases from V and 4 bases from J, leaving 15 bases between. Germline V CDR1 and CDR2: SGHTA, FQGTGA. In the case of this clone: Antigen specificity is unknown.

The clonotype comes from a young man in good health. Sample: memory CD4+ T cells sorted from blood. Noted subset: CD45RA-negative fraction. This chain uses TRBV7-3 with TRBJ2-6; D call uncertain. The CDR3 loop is CASSPTSRAGANVLTF. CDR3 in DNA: TGTGCCAGCAGCCCTACCTCACGAGCGGGGGCCAACGTCCTGACTTTC.